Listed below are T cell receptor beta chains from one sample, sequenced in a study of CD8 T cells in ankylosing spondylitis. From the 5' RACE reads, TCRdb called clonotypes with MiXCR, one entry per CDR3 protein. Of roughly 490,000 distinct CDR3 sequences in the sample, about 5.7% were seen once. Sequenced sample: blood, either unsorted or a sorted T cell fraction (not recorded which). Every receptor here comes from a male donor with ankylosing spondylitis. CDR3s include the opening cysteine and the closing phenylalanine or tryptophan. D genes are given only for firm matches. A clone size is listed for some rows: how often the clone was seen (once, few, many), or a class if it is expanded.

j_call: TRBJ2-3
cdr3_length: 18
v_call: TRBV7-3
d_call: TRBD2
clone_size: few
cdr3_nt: TGTGCCAGCAGCTTACTAGCGGGGGGACCTGATAGCACAGATACGCAGTATTTT
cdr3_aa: CASSLLAGGPDSTDTQYF

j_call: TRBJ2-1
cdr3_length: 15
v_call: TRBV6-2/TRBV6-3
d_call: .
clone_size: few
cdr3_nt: TGTGCCAGCAGTCCCTGGAAGGGTGCCTACAATGAGCAGTTCTTC
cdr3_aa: CASSPWKGAYNEQFF

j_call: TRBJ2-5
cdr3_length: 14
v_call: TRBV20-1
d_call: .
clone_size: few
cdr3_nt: TGCAGTGCCTCGGACGGAGGTCAGGGGGAGACCCAGTACTTC
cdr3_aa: CSASDGGQGETQYF

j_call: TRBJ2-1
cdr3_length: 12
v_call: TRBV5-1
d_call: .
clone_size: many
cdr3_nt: TGCGCCAGCAGCGTGACCTTTAATGAGCAGTTCTTC
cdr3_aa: CASSVTFNEQFF

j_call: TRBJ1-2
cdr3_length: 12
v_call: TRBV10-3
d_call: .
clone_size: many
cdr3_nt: TGTGCCATCAGCACCCAGGATTCCGGCTACACCTTC
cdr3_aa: CAISTQDSGYTF

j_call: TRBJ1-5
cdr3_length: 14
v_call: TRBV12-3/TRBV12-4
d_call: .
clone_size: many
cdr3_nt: TGTGCCAGCAGTTTCAGCCAATCTAATCAGCCCCAGCATTTT
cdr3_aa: CASSFSQSNQPQHF

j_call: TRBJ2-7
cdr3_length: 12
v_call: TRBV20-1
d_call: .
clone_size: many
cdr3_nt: TGCAGTGCTCGTGCAGCTACCTACGAGCAGTACTTC
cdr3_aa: CSARAATYEQYF

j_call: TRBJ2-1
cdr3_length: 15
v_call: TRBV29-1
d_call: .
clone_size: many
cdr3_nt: TGCAGCGTTGATTTGCGGGCAAGGACCTACAATGAGCAGTTCTTC
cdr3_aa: CSVDLRARTYNEQFF

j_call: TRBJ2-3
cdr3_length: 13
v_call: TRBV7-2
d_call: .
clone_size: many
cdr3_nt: TGTGCCAGCAGCCTCCGACACAGAGATACGCAGTATTTT
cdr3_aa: CASSLRHRDTQYF

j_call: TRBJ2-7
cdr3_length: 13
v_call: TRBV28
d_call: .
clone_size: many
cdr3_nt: TGTGCCAGCAGTTTCGACATCTCCTACGAGCAGTACTTC
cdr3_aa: CASSFDISYEQYF

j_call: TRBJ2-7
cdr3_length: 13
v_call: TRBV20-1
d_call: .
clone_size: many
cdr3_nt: TGCAGTGCTAGAATTGGGGTTCTCTACGAGCAGTACTTC
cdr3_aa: CSARIGVLYEQYF

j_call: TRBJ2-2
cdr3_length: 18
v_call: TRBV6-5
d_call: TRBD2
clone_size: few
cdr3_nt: TGTGCCAGCAGTTCCCGGTCTCTGAGTCTAGCGGGTACCGGGGAGCTGTTTTTT
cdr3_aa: CASSSRSLSLAGTGELFF

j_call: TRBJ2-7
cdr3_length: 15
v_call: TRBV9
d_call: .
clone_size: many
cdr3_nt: TGTGCCAGCAGCGTTGGCTCTAGTATCTTGGGCGAGCAGTACTTC
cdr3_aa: CASSVGSSILGEQYF

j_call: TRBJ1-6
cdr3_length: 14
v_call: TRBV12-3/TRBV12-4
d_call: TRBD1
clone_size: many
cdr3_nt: TGTGCCAGCAGCGCCGGACAGGGGGTTTCACCCCTCCACTTT
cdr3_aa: CASSAGQGVSPLHF

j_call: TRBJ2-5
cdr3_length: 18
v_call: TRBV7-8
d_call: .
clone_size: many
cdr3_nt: TGTGCCAGCAGCTTACCGGTGCGGCAGGTCTCCTCCTCGGAGACCCAGTACTTC
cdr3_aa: CASSLPVRQVSSSETQYF

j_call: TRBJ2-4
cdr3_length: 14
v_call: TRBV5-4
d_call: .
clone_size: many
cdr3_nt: TGTGCCAGCAGCTTGGGACAGGCAAAAAACATTCAGTACTTC
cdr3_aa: CASSLGQAKNIQYF

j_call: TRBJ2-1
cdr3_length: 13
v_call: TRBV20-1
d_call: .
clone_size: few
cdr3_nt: TGCAGTGCTAAGCACCGGGACCGGCGACTGCAGTTCTTC
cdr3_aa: CSAKHRDRRLQFF

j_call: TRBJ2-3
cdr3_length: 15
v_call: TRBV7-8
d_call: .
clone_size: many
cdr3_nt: TGTGCCAGCAGCTTATTAATTCCTCGGACAGATACGCAGTATTTT
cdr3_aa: CASSLLIPRTDTQYF

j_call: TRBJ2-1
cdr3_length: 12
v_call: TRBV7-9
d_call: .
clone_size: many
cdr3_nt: TGTGCCAGCCGCAGCTCCTACAATGAGCAGTTCTTC
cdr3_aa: CASRSSYNEQFF

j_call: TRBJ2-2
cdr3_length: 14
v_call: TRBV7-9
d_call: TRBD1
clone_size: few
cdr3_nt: TGTGCCAGCAGCTCTACAGGGGCCGCCGGGGAGCTGTTTTTT
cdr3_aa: CASSSTGAAGELFF

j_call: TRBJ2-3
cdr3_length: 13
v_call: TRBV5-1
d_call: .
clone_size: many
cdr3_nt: TGCGCCAGCAGCTTGGGGTCCCGGGATACGCAGTATTTT
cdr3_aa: CASSLGSRDTQYF

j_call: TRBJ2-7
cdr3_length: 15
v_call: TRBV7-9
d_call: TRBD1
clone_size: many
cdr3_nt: TGTGCCAGCAGCCCAAGACAGGGGAGTACCTACGAGCAGTACTTC
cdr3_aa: CASSPRQGSTYEQYF

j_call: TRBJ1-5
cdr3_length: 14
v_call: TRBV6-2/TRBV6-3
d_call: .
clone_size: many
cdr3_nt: TGTGCCAGCAGATTCCGACAGATCAATCAGCCCCAGCATTTT
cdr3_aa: CASRFRQINQPQHF

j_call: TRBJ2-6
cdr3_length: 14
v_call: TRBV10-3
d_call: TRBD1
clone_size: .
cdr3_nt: TGTGCCATCAGGGGAGGGGACAGGGCCCTCGTCCTGACTTTC
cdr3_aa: CAIRGGDRALVLTF

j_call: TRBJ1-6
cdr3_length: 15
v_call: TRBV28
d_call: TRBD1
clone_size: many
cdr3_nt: TGTGCCAGCAGTGCAACGACAGGGGACCTTAGACCCCTCCACTTT
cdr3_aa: CASSATTGDLRPLHF

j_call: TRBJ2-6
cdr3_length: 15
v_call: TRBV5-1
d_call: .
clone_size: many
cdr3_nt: TGCGCCAGCAGCTTGGAGTTGGCTGGGGCCAACGTCCTGACTTTC
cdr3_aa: CASSLELAGANVLTF

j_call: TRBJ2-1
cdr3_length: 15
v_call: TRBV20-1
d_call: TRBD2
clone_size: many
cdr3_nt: TGCAGTGATTCCCGACTAGCGGGCCTCCACAATGAGCAGTTCTTC
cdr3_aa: CSDSRLAGLHNEQFF

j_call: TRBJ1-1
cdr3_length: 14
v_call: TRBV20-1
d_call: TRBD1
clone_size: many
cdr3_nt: TGCAGTGCTAGAGGACAGGGGGGGAACACTGAAGCTTTCTTT
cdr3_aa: CSARGQGGNTEAFF

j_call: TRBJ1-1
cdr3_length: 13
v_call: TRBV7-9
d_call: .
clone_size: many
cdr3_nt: TGTGCCAGCAGCTCGGGCAGAAGGACTGAAGCTTTCTTT
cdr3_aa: CASSSGRRTEAFF

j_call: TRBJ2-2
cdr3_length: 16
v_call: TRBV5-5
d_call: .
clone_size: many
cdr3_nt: TGTGCCAGCGCACATGTGGGAGTGGCTAACACCGGGGAGCTGTTTTTT
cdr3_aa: CASAHVGVANTGELFF

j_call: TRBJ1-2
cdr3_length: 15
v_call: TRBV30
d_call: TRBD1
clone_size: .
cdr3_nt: TGTGCCTGGAGTGCAGCGGGACAGGGGGGTTATGGCTACACCTTC
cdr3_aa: CAWSAAGQGGYGYTF

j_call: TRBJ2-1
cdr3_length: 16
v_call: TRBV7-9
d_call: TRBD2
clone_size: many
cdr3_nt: TGTGCCAGCAGCTTAGATGGTAGCGGGGGTTACAATGAGCAGTTCTTC
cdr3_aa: CASSLDGSGGYNEQFF

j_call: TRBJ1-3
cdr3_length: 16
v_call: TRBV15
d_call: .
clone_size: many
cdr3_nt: TGTGCCACCAGCAGAGATTGGAAGGGAACTGGAAACACCATATATTTT
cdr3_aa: CATSRDWKGTGNTIYF

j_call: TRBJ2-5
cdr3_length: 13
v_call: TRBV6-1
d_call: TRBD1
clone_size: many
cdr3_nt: TGTGCCAGCACTAACAGGGGGCGCGGGACCCAGTACTTC
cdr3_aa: CASTNRGRGTQYF

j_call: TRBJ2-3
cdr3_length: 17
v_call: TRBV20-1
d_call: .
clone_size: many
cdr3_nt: TGCAGTGCTAGACTCACCGGGACCAAAGCCTGGGGAGATACGCAGTATTTT
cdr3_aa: CSARLTGTKAWGDTQYF

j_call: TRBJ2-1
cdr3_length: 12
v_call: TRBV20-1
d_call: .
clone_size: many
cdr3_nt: TGCAGTGCTAGTGGGATGAGCGATGAGCAGTTCTTC
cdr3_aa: CSASGMSDEQFF

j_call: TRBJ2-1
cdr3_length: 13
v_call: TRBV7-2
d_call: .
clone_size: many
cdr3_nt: TGTGCCAGCAGCTCACTCTGGAACAGTGAGCAGTTCTTC
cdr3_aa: CASSSLWNSEQFF

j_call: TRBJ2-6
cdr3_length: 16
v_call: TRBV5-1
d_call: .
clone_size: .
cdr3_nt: TGCGCCAGCAGCTTGGACAACATCTCTGGGGCCAACGTCCTGACTTTC
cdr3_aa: CASSLDNISGANVLTF

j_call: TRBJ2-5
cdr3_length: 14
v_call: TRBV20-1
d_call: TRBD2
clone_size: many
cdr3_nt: TGCAGTGCGGAATCGGTAGCGGGAGAAGAGACCCAGTACTTC
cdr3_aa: CSAESVAGEETQYF

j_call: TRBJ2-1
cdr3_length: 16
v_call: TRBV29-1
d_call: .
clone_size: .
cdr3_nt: TGCAGCTCTTGGGGTACTCGGCATGGCTCCTACAATGAGCAGTTCTTC
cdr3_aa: CSSWGTRHGSYNEQFF

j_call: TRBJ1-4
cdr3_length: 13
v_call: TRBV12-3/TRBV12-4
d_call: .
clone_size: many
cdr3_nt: TGTGCCAGCAGTTTAATGTCAAGCGAAAAACTGTTTTTT
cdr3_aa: CASSLMSSEKLFF

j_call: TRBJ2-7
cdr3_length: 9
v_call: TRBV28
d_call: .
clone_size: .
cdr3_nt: TGTGCCAGCTCGGACGAGCAGTACTTC
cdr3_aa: CASSDEQYF

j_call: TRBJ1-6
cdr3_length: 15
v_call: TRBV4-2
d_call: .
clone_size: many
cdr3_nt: TGTGCCAGCAGCCAAGGGGTCTCTGGGAATTCACCCCTCCACTTT
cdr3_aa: CASSQGVSGNSPLHF

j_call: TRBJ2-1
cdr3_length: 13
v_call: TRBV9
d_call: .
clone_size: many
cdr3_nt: TGTGCCAGCAGCGCCGCCGTGGCCAATGAGCAGTTCTTC
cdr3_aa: CASSAAVANEQFF

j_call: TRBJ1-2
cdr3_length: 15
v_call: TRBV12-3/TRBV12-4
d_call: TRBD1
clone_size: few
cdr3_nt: TGTGCCAGCAGTACCGTGAGGGCAGGGGGCACAAGCTACACCTTC
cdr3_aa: CASSTVRAGGTSYTF